This T cell receptor beta chain was captured by sequencing in a study of OX40 agonist ivuxolimab in advanced cancers. Study information: An agonistic human IgG2 monoclonal antibody against OX40 (CD134) was given. Patients undergoing dose escalation presented with hepatocellular carcinoma, melanoma, renal cell or head and neck cancer. Study outcomes and limitations: There were, on average, more expanded clones in CD8+ T cells than in CD4+.

The germline V and J ends were trimmed by 2 bases and 8 bases, with 15 bases remaining between them. The CDR3 is 15 amino acids. CDR1 is MNHEY and CDR2 is SVGAGI in the germline V gene. Using immunoSEQ multiplex PCR, the repertoire was profiled, and TCRdb retains in-frame clones only, with some absent. The sample lists tens of thousands of clones, 82% occurring once. A word on this clone: What it binds is unknown.

Blood was sampled at baseline, cycle 4 day 1, and cycle 7 day 1. This receptor was taken from an adult with an advanced solid tumor such as melanoma, head and neck, liver or kidney cancer. The V call is TRBV6-5, the J call TRBJ1-4; D is possibly TRBD1 (6 bases). Sequencing used CD4+ or CD8+ T cells sorted from blood, obtained in a trial of the OX40 agonist ivuxolimab. CDR3 sequence (DNA): TGTGCCAGCAGTTACAGGCGGGGGGCGGGAGAAAAACTGTTTTTT. Translating gives CASSYRRGAGEKLFF.